The sequence of this T cell receptor beta chain was determined in a study of shared clonotypes between healthy human individuals. Findings and caveats of the study: Exclusively blood specimens were collected; tissue repertoires likely differ. Genetic and exposure-history diversity was limited by the few donors.

The CDR3 extends over 17 amino acids. The V gene end was trimmed by 2 bases and the J gene end by 3 bases; junction bases not matched to a gene: 8. Germline assignment: CDR1 GTSNPN and CDR2 SVGIG (reference sequence). Remarks on this clone: Its antigen is not known.

Genomic DNA from each subset was divided evenly over several immunoSEQ plates. Sorted-subset replicate PCR reactions contained approximately 190 ng DNA, corresponding to approximately 30,000 T cell genomes. Using immunoSEQ multiplex PCR, the repertoire was profiled, and TCRdb retains in-frame clones only, with some absent. The sample lists 950,000 to 1,100,000 clones, 60% to 80% occurring once. The receptor was derived from a man aged 18 to 30 in good health. The sequencing input was memory CD4+ T cells sorted from blood. Subset meaning: CD45RA-negative fraction. This chain connects TRBV30 to TRBJ2-2; 11 bases align to TRBD1. CDR3 protein: CAWSLRTGGLYTGELFF. DNA of the CDR3: TGTGCCTGGAGTTTGAGGACAGGGGGCTTGTACACCGGGGAGCTGTTTTTT.